This is a list of T cell receptor beta chains from one sample in a study of blood T cell repertoires in COVID-19. Sequencing used immunoSEQ multiplex PCR; TCRdb keeps in-frame clones, though not all of them. The sample records 310,000 or so clones, around 87% being singletons. Sequencing was performed on peripheral blood. All receptors come from a woman aged 45-65 years with active or convalescent COVID-19. Both conserved end residues are part of each CDR3. A D gene is named only where the DNA matches it firmly. Where a row states a size, it is once, few, many or the class of an expanded clone; other rows omit it.

few | TRBJ2-1 | TRBV28 | TRBD2 | TGTGCCAGCATTACCCGTCTAGCGGGAGGGCCAAGAAGGCAGTTCTTC | CASITRLAGGPRRQFF
. | TRBJ1-1 | TRBV6-5 | . | TGTGCCAGCAGTTACGGACAAAACACTGAAGCTTTCTTT | CASSYGQNTEAFF
. | TRBJ1-1 | TRBV3-1/TRBV3-2 | TRBD1 | TGTGCCAGCAGCCCTCCGACAGGGGGCGCTGAAGCTTTCTTT | CASSPPTGGAEAFF
. | TRBJ2-2 | TRBV5-4 | . | TGTGCCAGCAGCTCCGACCTAGCCGGGGAGCTGTTTTTT | CASSSDLAGELFF
. | TRBJ1-1 | TRBV7-9 | TRBD1 | TGTGCCAGCAGCCCACAGGGGGGAACGGCGACTTACGCTGAAGCTTTCTTT | CASSPQGGTATYAEAFF
. | TRBJ2-5 | TRBV5-5 | TRBD2 | TGTGCCAGCAGCGGGGCCGGGGGACTAGCAACAGAGACCCAGTACTTC | CASSGAGGLATETQYF
. | TRBJ1-1 | TRBV19 | . | TGTGCCAGTAGTATTGTGAGGAACACTGAAGCTTTCTTT | CASSIVRNTEAFF
. | TRBJ1-5 | TRBV15 | . | TGTGCCACCAGCACCATCTGGGGCAGGGATGATCAGCCCCAGCATTTT | CATSTIWGRDDQPQHF
. | TRBJ2-7 | TRBV2 | . | TGTGCCAGCAGTGAAGGAGCAGGGGCCTCCTACGAGCAGTACTTC | CASSEGAGASYEQYF
. | TRBJ1-3 | TRBV6-5 | . | TGTGCCAGCAGCGGTATTTCTGGAAACACCATATATTTT | CASSGISGNTIYF
. | TRBJ1-5 | TRBV9 | TRBD1 | TGTGCCAGCAGCTCAACTGCGGGACAGGGGGACTTACAGCCCCAGCATTTT | CASSSTAGQGDLQPQHF
. | TRBJ1-2 | TRBV3-1/TRBV3-2 | TRBD1 | TGTGCCAGCAGCCAAGCCAGACCGGGACAGGGCTCTAACTATGGCTACACCTTC | CASSQARPGQGSNYGYTF
. | TRBJ1-1 | TRBV5-1 | . | TGCGCCAGCAGCTTAACGGGTCAGAGGACTGAAGCTTTCTTT | CASSLTGQRTEAFF